This T cell receptor (beta chain) was documented in a study of OX40 agonist ivuxolimab in advanced cancers. As for the study more broadly: Ivuxolimab, which targeted the costimulatory receptor OX40 (CD134), was an agonistic, fully human IgG2 monoclonal antibody. Intravenous ivuxolimab was administered to patients every 2 weeks at six dose levels: 0.01, 0.1, 0.3, 1.5, 3 and 10 mg/kg. Among the roughly 52 dose-escalation patients, about 19 had hepatocellular carcinoma, approximately 15 melanoma, 9 renal cell carcinoma and 9 head and neck cancer. In the dose-escalation cohort, roughly 82% of patients were male, and the mean age was roughly 60 years with a range of about 20 to 80. Prior anti-PD-1, anti-PD-L1 or anti-CTLA-4 therapy was permitted, and 40% of dose-escalation patients had received checkpoint inhibitors. Partial responses occurred in three dose-escalation patients: two with cutaneous melanoma and one with hepatocellular carcinoma. Peripheral TCRbeta sequencing was intended to test whether TCR sequence diversity was altered and clonal T-cell expansion was caused by ivuxolimab. The paper covers the monotherapy dose-escalation part of the phase I ivuxolimab trial, which included N ≈ 52 patients.

The paper as a whole reports these results and caveats: At doses of 0.1 to 3.0 mg/kg, clonal expansion of both CD4+ and CD8+ blood T cells was observed from baseline to week 6. The antigen specificity of the peripheral T cells that underwent clonal expansion was not determined. In partial responders in the 0.1-3.0 mg/kg groups, normalized peripheral clonal expansion was found to be among the lowest, especially among CD8+ T cells. After ivuxolimab, more expanded clones were found on average in CD8+ T cells than in CD4+ T cells. Low levels of normalized T-cell clonal expansion were also seen in some nonresponding patients.

The trial excluded patients who had a history of autoimmune disease or who were on systemic immunosuppression. Peripheral blood for TCR sequencing was drawn from every dose cohort at baseline, at cycle 4 day 1 and at cycle 7 day 1. The samples were drawn from a first-in-human, open-label, multicenter phase I dose-escalation trial of ivuxolimab. Adults with locally advanced or metastatic melanoma, renal cell, hepatocellular, or head and neck squamous cell carcinoma were enrolled in the trial. CD4+ and CD8+ T cells were sorted separately from peripheral blood before TCR sequencing. To sequence the TCRbeta CDR3 region, genomic DNA was isolated from the sorted cells. TCRbeta CDR3 regions were sequenced using the immunoSEQ Assay. TCRdb retrieved this table from immuneACCESS and kept in-frame rearrangements only. Not all clones are present; in checked studies, unresolved V genes account for under half, and no reason is known for the remainder. The sample data list 60,000 or so clones, and roughly 87% of these were observed just once. The leading ten clones occupy 16% of the sample.

The CDR3 sequence holds 16 residues, the cysteine and phenylalanine included. Only the CDR3 portion is preserved as DNA: 48 bases, with reading frame beginning at the first base. V and J are trimmed by 2 bases and 6 bases, and the gene matches miss 6 bases of the junction. Reading the germline V gene gives CDR1 MDHEN and CDR2 SYDVKM. A remark on this clone: No antigen is known for it. Per-nucleotide qualities are absent, and no much larger clonotype sits a single base away.

The specimen was CD4+ or CD8+ T cells sorted from blood, collected in a trial of the OX40 agonist ivuxolimab. The receptor was derived from an adult with an advanced solid tumor such as melanoma, head and neck, liver or kidney cancer. The chain is made from TRBV28 and TRBJ1-5, with TRBD1 identical over 11 junction bases. For the CDR3, the sequence is CASSLLGTGGIQPQHF. The sequenced DNA is TGTGCCAGCAGTTTACTTGGGACAGGGGGTATTCAGCCCCAGCATTTT. The full variable domain, with segments outside the CDR3 supplied by the reference TRBV28 and TRBJ1-5 proteins, appears as DVKVTQSSRYLVKRTGEKVFLECVQDMDHENMFWYRQDPGLGLRLIYFSYDVKMKEKGDIPEGYSVSREKKERFSLILESASTNQTSMYLCASSLLGTGGIQPQHFGDGTRLSIL.